This note documents a single TCR beta chain sequence. Researchers ran the PCR with 60 Vbeta and 13 Jbeta primers. The table came from immunoSEQ multiplex PCR; TCRdb's copy has only in-frame clones and leaves some out. In the table there are about 160,000 clones, roughly 80% of which are singletons. These data come from a study of cytomegalovirus exposure and HLA in healthy donors. Overall study context: Earlier work reported some 110 million unique TCR beta sequences from 150 million to 200 million T cells.

V was pared by 4 bases and J by 5 bases, with 21 bases between. CDR1 and CDR2 from the germline V gene are SGHRS and YFSETQ. The CDR3 contains 16 residues. This TCR was sampled from a woman in her thirties or forties in good health and CMV-seronegative. Sequencing used PBMCs. V usage is TRBV5-1 and J usage is TRBJ2-5; maybe TRBD2 (5 bases). This chain's CDR3 is CASSEYGSTIAETQYF. CDR3 nucleotide sequence: TGCGCCAGCAGCGAATACGGTTCAACCATAGCGGAGACCCAGTACTTC. The full variable domain, in which reference TRBV5-1 and TRBJ2-5 provide the parts outside the CDR3, is KAGVTQTPRYLIKTRGQQVTLSCSPISGHRSVSWYQQTPGQGLQFLFEYFSETQRNKGNFPGRFSGRQFSNSRSEMNVSTLELGDSALYLCASSEYGSTIAETQYFGPGTRLLVL.